The 9 T cell receptor beta chains reported below all come from one sample, sequenced in a study of human T cells and chemical hapten exposure. TCRdb itself ran the RACE reads through MiXCR, one entry per CDR3 protein. The profile shows some 250,000 distinct CDR3 sequences, roughly 8% of them singletons. The time point was: pre-sensitization, week 0. Treatment reported: therapeutic diphenylcyclopropenone sensitization with weekly scalp DPC. This sample comprised whole blood, obtained in connection with sensitization to the hapten diphenylcyclopropenone (DPC). The receptor source for this set is a man between 18 and 35 years old with alopecia areata. Some clones in this sample may be carry-over from other donors' samples.

Many counts were recorded for this clonotype. The chain couples TRBV24-1 to TRBJ1-1; the D is unclear. V lost 3 bases, J lost 5 bases, and 6 bases lay in between. This CDR3 comprises 12 residues. The V gene's germline CDR1 is KGHDR and CDR2 SFDVKD. DNA for the CDR3: TGTGCCACCAGTGATCGCGGGACTGAAGCTTTCTTT. It specifies CATSDRGTEAFF.

In this sample, this clonotype turned up a few times. V gene TRBV7-9 combines with J gene TRBJ2-1; TRBD2 aligns across 12 bases. After removal of 7 bases from V and 8 bases from J, the junction contained 9 bases not matched to a gene. CDR3 length equals 15 residues. Germline CDR1 SEHNR, CDR2 FQNEAQ (reference sequence). This CDR3 reads CASTYGLAGKDEQFF. CDR3 sequence (DNA): TGTGCCAGCACTTACGGACTAGCGGGGAAAGATGAGCAGTTCTTC.

The V call is TRBV5-1, the J call TRBJ2-1; perhaps TRBD2 as D (6 bases). This CDR3 comprises 13 residues. In germline, CDR1 is SGHRS, CDR2 YFSETQ. Trimming cost V 3 bases and J 6 bases, with 10 bases left between them. The CDR3 DNA is TGCGCCAGCAGCTCCGGGACTCTCAATGAGCAGTTCTTC. It encodes CASSSGTLNEQFF.

The chain uses TRBV12-3 or TRBV12-4 and TRBJ1-2; D is unclear. Deletions cut 5 bases from V and 1 base from J, with 8 bases between. There are 13 residues in the CDR3. CDR3 loop: CASSRIFNYGYTF. The CDR3 DNA reads as TGTGCCAGCAGTCGGATCTTTAACTATGGCTACACCTTC.

The chain employs TRBV6-2 or TRBV6-3 and TRBJ2-7; 13 bases fit TRBD2. This CDR3 contains 16 residues. With 2 bases clipped from V and 2 bases from J, the junction kept 3 bases outside the gene matches. Germline loops: CDR1 MNHEY, CDR2 SVGEGT. The CDR3 spells CASSYPGLAGTYEQYV. CDR3 bases: TGTGCCAGCAGTTACCCGGGACTAGCGGGGACCTACGAGCAGTACGTC.

This clonotype was observed a few times. The chain joins TRBV15 to TRBJ1-5, with D perhaps matching TRBD1 (5 bases). Looked up from germline, CDR1 is LNHNV and CDR2 is YYDKDF (reference sequence). V dropped 4 bases and J dropped 4 bases, with 8 bases sitting between them. The CDR3 consists of 13 residues. The CDR3 region is CATSTQVNQPQHF. The CDR3 DNA reads as TGTGCCACCAGCACACAGGTTAATCAGCCCCAGCATTTT. Together with reference TRBV15 and TRBJ1-5, the CDR3 gives the full variable domain: DAMVIQNPRYQVTQFGKPVTLSCSQTLNHNVMYWYQQKSSQAPKLLFHYYDKDFNNEADTPDNFQSRRPNTSFCFLDIRSPGLGDTAMYLCATSTQVNQPQHFGDGTRLSIL.

This clonotype was seen only a few times. V and J are TRBV24-1 and TRBJ1-5, with a possible D match to TRBD1 (6 bases). Germline V lookup: CDR1 KGHDR, CDR2 SFDVKD. CDR3 length: 13 amino acids. V lost 4 bases to trimming and J lost 10 bases, with 13 bases between them. The CDR3 loop is CATSESGTLPQHF. CDR3 nucleotide sequence: TGTGCCACCAGTGAGTCGGGGACACTTCCCCAGCATTTT.

This clonotype has at least ten counts. The rearrangement links TRBV12-3 or TRBV12-4 to TRBJ2-1; weak D call: TRBD2 (5 bases). V was cut by 8 bases and J by 0 bases, with 5 bases left in between. This CDR3 is built from 12 residues. CDR3 protein: CASGSSYNEQFF. CDR3 nucleotides: TGTGCCAGCGGGAGCTCCTACAATGAGCAGTTCTTC.

The sample holds many counts of this clonotype. The chain joins TRBV9 to TRBJ2-6, with TRBD1 matching 7 bases. CDR3 length equals 19 residues. CDR1 SGDLS and CDR2 YYNGEE come from the germline V gene. Germline trimming cut 4 bases from V and 0 bases from J; bases unmatched to any gene: 13. The CDR3 coding sequence is TGTGCCAGCAGCCCGTTATTGACAGGGAAGGGCTCTGGGGCCAACGTCCTGACTTTC. Amino acids: CASSPLLTGKGSGANVLTF.